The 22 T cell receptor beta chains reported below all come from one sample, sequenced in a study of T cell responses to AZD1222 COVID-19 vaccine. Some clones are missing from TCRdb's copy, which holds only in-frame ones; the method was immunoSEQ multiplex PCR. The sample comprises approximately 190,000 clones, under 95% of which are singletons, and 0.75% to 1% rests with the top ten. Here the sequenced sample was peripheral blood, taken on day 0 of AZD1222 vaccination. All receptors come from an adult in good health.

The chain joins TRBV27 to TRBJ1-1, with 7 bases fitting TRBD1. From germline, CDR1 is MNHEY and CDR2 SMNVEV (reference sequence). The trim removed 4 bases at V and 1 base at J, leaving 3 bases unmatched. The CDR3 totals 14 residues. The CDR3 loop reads CASSWDSGNTEAFF. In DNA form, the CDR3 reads TGTGCCAGCAGTTGGGACAGTGGGAACACTGAAGCTTTCTTT.

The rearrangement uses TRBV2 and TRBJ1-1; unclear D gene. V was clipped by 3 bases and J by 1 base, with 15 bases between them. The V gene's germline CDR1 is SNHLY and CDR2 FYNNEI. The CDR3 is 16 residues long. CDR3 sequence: CASSDFPAQKNTEAFF. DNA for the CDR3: TGTGCCAGCAGTGATTTTCCAGCCCAAAAGAACACTGAAGCTTTCTTT.

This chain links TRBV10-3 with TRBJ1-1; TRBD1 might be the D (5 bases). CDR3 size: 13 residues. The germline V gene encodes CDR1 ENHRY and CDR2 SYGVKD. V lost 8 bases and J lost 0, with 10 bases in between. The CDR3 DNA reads TGTGCCATCGGAGGACAATTGAACACTGAAGCTTTCTTT. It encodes CAIGGQLNTEAFF.

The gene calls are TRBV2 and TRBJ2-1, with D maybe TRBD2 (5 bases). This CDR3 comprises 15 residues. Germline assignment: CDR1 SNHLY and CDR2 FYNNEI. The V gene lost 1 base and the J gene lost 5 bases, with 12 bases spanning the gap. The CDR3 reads CASSEGGVGNNEQFF. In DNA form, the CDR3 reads TGTGCCAGCAGTGAAGGGGGTGTCGGGAACAATGAGCAGTTCTTC. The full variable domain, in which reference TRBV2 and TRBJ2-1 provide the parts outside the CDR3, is EPEVTQTPSHQVTQMGQEVILRCVPISNHLYFYWYRQILGQKVEFLVSFYNNEISEKSEIFDDQFSVERPDGSNFTLKIRSTKLEDSAMYFCASSEGGVGNNEQFFGPGTRLTVL.

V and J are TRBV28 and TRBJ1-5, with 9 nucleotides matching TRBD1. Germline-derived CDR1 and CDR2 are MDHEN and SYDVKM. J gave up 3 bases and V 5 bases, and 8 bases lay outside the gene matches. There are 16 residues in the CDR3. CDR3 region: CASSIQQGAHNQPQHF. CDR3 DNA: TGTGCCAGCAGTATCCAACAGGGGGCGCACAATCAGCCCCAGCATTTT.

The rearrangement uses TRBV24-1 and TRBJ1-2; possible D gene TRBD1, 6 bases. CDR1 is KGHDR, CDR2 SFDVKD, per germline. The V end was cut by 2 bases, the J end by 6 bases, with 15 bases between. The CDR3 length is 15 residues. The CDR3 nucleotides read TGTGCCACCAGTGATTCGGCCAGGGGAATGAATGGCTACACCTTC. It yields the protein CATSDSARGMNGYTF.

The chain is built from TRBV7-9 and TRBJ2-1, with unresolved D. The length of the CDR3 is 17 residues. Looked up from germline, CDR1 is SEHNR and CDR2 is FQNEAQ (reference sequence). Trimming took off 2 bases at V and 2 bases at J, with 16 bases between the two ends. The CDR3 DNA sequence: TGTGCCAGCAGCTTAACCGGGCAGAACGAGGCCTACAATGAGCAGTTCTTC. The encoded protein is CASSLTGQNEAYNEQFF.

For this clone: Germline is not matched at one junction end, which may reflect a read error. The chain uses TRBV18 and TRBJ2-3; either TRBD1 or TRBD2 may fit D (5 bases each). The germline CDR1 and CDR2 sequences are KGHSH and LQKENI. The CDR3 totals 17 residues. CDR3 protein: CASPPRLTGLSPDTQYF. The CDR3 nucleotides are TGTGCCAGCCCACCACGGCTCACAGGACTTTCGCCAGATACGCAGTATTTT.

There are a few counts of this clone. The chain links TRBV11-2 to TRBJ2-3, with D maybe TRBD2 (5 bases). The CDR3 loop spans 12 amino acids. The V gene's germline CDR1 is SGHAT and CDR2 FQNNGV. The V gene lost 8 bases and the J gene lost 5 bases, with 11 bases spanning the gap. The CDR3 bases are TGTGCCAGCGGACTTGAGATAGATACGCAGTATTTT. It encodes CASGLEIDTQYF.

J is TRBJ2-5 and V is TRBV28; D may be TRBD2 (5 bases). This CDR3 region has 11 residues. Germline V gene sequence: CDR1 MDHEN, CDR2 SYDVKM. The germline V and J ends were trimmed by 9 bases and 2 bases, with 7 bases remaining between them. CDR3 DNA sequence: TGTGCCAGTCGGGAACAAGAGACCCAGTACTTC. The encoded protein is CASREQETQYF.

Written as DNA, the CDR3 is TGTGCCAGCAGTTATTCTAACTATGGCTACACCTTC. It is translated as CASSYSNYGYTF. This chain joins TRBV6-2 or TRBV6-3 and TRBJ1-2, with D hard to call. The germline V gene has CDR1 MNHEY and CDR2 SVGEGT. The CDR3 has 12 amino acids. V was trimmed by 3 bases and J by 0 bases, leaving 2 bases between them.

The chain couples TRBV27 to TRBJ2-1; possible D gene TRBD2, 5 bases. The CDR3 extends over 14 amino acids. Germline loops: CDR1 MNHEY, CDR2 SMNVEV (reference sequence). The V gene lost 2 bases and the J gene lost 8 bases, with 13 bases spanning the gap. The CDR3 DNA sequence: TGTGCCAGCAGTTTAGGGCTAGCCCGTGATGAGCAGTTCTTC. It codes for CASSLGLARDEQFF.

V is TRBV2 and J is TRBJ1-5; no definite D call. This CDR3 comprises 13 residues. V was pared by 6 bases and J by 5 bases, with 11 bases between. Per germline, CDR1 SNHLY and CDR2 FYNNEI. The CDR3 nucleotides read TGTGCCAGCAGGTCGGGGAGGGATCAGCCCCAGCATTTT. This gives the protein CASRSGRDQPQHF.

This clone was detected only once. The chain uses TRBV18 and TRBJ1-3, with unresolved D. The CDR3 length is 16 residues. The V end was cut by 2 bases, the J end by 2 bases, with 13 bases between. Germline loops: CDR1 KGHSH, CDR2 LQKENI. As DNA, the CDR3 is TGTGCCAGCTCACCAGGGATCTCGAGAACTGGAAACACCATATATTTT. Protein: CASSPGISRTGNTIYF. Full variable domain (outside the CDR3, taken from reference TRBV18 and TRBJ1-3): NAGVMQNPRHLVRRRGQEARLRCSPMKGHSHVYWYRQLPEEGLKFMVYLQKENIIDESGMPKERFSAEFPKEGPSILRIQQVVRGDSAAYFCASSPGISRTGNTIYFGEGSWLTVV.

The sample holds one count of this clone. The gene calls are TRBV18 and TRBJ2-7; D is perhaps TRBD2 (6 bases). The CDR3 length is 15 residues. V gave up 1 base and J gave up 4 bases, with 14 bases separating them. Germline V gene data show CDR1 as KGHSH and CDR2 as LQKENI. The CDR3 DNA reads TGTGCCAGCTCACCACGGTGGGAGGCGGGATACGAGCAGTACTTC. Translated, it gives CASSPRWEAGYEQYF.

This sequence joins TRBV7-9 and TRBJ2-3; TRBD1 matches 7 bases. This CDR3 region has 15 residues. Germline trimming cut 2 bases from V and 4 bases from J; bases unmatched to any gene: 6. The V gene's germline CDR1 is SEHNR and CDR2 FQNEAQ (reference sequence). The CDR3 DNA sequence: TGTGCCAGCAGCTTAAATCAGGGGGTTGCAGATACGCAGTATTTT. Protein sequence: CASSLNQGVADTQYF.

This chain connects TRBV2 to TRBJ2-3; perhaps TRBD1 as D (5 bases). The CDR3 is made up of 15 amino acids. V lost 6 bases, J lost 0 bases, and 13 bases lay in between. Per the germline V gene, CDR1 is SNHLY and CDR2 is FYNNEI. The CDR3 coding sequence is TGTGCCAGCAGAAGACAGATCTCTAGCACAGATACGCAGTATTTT. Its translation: CASRRQISSTDTQYF.

CDR3 nucleotides: TGTGCCAGCAGCCTTAGCGGGACGAGCTCCTACGAGCAGTACTTC. Its translation: CASSLSGTSSYEQYF. The chain uses TRBV7-8 and TRBJ2-7; 8 bases agree with TRBD2. In germline, CDR1 is SGHVS, CDR2 FQNEAQ. The CDR3 has 15 residues. The J segment lost 0 bases and the V segment lost 5 bases, leaving 6 bases of the junction unmatched.

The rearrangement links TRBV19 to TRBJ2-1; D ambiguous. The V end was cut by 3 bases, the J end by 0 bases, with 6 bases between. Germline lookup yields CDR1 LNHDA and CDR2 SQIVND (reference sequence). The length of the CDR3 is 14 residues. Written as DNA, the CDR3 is TGTGCCAGTAGTATTCAAAGCTCCTACAATGAGCAGTTCTTC. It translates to CASSIQSSYNEQFF.

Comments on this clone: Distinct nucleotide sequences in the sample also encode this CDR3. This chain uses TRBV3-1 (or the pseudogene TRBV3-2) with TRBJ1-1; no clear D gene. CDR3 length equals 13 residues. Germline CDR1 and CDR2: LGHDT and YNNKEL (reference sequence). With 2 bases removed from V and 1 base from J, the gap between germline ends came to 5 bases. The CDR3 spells CASSQLENTEAFF. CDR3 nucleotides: TGTGCCAGCAGCCAACTCGAGAACACTGAAGCTTTCTTT.

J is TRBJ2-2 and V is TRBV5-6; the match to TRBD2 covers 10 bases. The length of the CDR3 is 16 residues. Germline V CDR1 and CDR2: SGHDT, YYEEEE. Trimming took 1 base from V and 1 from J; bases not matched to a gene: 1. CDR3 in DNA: TGTGCCAGCAGCTTGCCTAGCGGGGGGAACACCGGGGAGCTGTTTTTT. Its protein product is CASSLPSGGNTGELFF.

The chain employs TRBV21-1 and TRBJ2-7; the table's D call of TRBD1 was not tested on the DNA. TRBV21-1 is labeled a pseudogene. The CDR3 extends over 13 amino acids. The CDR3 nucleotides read TGTGCCAGCAGCATTAGACAGAGCTACGAGCAGTACTTC. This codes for CASSIRQSYEQYF.